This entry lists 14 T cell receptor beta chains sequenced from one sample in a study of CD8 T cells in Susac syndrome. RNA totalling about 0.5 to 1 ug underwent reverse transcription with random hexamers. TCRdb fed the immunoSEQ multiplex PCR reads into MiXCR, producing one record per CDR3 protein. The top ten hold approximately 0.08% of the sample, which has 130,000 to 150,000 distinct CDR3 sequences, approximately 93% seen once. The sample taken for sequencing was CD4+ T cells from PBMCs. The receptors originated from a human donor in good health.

CDR3 bases: TGTGCCAGCAGCTTAGCCCTCGCAGATACGCAGTATTTT. Protein sequence: CASSLALADTQYF. The chain has TRBV7-9 and TRBJ2-3; D remains ambiguous. This CDR3 is built from 13 residues. Between the trimmed V and J ends, which lost 0 bases and 4 bases, there was a span of 5 bases. The germline CDR1 and CDR2 sequences are SEHNR and FQNEAQ (reference sequence).

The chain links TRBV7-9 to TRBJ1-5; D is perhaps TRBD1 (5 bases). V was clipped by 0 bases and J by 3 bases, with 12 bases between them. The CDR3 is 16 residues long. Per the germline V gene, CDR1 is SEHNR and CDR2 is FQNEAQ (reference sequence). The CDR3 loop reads CASSLAQGRVNQPQHF. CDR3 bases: TGTGCCAGCAGCTTAGCGCAGGGCAGGGTCAATCAGCCCCAGCATTTT.

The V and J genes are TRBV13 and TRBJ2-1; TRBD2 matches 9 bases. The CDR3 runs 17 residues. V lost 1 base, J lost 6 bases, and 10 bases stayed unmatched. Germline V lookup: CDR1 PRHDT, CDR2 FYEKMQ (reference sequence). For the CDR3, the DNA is TGTGCCAGCAGCTTAGATCTAGCGGGAACCCCCCGCAATGAGCAGTTCTTC. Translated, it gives CASSLDLAGTPRNEQFF.

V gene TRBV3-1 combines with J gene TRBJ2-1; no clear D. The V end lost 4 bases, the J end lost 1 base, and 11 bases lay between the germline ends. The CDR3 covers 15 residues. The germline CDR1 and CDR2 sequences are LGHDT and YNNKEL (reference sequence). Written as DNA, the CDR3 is TGTGCCAGCAGCCCGGATGCTCAGTCCTACAATGAGCAGTTCTTC. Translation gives CASSPDAQSYNEQFF.

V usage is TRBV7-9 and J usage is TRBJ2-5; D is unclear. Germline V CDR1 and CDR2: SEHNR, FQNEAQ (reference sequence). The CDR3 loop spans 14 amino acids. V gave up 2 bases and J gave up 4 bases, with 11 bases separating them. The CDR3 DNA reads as TGTGCCAGCAGCTTATCGTGGCTTTCAGAGACCCAGTACTTC. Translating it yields CASSLSWLSETQYF.

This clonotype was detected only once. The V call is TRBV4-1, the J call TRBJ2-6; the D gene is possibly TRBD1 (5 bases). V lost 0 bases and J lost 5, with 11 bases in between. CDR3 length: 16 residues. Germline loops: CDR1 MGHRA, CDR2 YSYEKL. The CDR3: CASSQDWGLRANVLTF. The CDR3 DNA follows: TGCGCCAGCAGCCAAGACTGGGGCCTGCGGGCCAACGTCCTGACTTTC.

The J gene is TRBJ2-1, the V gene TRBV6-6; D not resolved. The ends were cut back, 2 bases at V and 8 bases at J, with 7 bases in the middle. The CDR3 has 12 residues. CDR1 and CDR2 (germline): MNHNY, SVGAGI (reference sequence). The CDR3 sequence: CASSYRGDEQFF. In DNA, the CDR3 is TGTGCCAGCAGTTACCGAGGAGATGAGCAGTTCTTC.

The CDR3 region has the DNA TGCGCCACCCGCGAGGTATCGGCTACCTACGAGCAGTACTTC. It yields the protein CATREVSATYEQYF. The chain employs TRBV5-1 and TRBJ2-7; no clear D gene. The CDR3 has 14 residues. The germline V gene encodes CDR1 SGHRS and CDR2 YFSETQ. Trimming removed 9 bases at V and 2 bases at J, with 18 bases between.

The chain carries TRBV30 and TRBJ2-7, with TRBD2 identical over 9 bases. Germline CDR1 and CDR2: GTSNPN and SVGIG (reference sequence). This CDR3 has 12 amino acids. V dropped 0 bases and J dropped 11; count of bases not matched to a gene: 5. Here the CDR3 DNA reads TGTGCCTGGAGTGTAGATAAGCGGGGGGAGTACTTC. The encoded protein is CAWSVDKRGEYF.

CDR3 loop: CSARMDRGFRGYTF. The CDR3 DNA reads TGCAGTGCTAGAATGGACAGGGGGTTCCGGGGCTACACCTTC. The J gene is TRBJ1-2, the V gene TRBV20-1, with 10 bases lining up with TRBD1. This CDR3 region has 14 residues. Germline trimming cut 2 bases from V and 8 bases from J; bases unmatched to any gene: 8. CDR1 and CDR2 from the germline V gene are DFQATT and SNEGSKA (reference sequence).

For the CDR3, the DNA is TGTGCCAGCAGCTTAGACGGAACGAACACTGAAGCTTTCTTT. Its translation is CASSLDGTNTEAFF. The V gene is TRBV11-2, the J gene TRBJ1-1; D unresolved. The CDR3 spans 14 residues. Germline CDR1 reads SGHAT; CDR2 reads FQNNGV. V was trimmed by 0 bases and J by 1 base, leaving 6 bases between them.

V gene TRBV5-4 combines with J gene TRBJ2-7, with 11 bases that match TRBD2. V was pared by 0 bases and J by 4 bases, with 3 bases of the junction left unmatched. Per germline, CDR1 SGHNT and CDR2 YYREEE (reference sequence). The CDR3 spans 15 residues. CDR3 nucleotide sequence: TGTGCCAGCAGCTTGGCCCCTAGCGGGAGGTACGAGCAGTACTTC. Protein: CASSLAPSGRYEQYF.

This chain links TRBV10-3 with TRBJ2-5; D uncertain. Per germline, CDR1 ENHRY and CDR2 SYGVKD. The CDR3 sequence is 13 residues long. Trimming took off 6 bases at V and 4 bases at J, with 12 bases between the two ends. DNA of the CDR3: TGTGCCATCAGCTCCCGGGCGTCAGAGACCCAGTACTTC. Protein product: CAISSRASETQYF.

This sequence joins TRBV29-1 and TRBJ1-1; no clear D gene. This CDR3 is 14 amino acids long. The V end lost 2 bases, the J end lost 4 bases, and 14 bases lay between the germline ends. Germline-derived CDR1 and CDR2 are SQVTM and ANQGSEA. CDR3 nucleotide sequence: TGCAGCGTTGAATCTCGCCTTCGAGGCACTGAAGCTTTCTTT. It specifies CSVESRLRGTEAFF.